This entry is about one TCR beta chain. This CDR3 is 13 amino acids long. Between the trimmed V and J ends, which lost 4 bases and 6 bases, there was a span of 12 bases. Germline CDR1 MDHEN, CDR2 SYDVKM. The table came from immunoSEQ multiplex PCR; TCRdb's copy has only in-frame clones and leaves some out. The table records some 330,000 clones, approximately 84% of them present only once. Individuals drawn from 24 US areas were about 18 to 95 years old. Participants reported their clinical history, and cohort assignment relied on those reports. This sample was included in a study of blood T cell repertoires in COVID-19. Study-wide context: In each case, the material was cDNA or gDNA derived from T cells, B-cell-depleted T cells, or PBMCs.

The chain carries TRBV28 and TRBJ1-2, with D perhaps matching TRBD1 (6 bases). Sequencing was carried out using PBMCs or T cells enriched from blood (not recorded which). This TCR was recovered from a man aged 25 to 45 who had recovered from COVID-19. CDR3 sequence reads: CASSSNREHGYTF. The CDR3 coding sequence is TGTGCCAGCAGTTCCAACAGGGAACATGGCTACACCTTC.